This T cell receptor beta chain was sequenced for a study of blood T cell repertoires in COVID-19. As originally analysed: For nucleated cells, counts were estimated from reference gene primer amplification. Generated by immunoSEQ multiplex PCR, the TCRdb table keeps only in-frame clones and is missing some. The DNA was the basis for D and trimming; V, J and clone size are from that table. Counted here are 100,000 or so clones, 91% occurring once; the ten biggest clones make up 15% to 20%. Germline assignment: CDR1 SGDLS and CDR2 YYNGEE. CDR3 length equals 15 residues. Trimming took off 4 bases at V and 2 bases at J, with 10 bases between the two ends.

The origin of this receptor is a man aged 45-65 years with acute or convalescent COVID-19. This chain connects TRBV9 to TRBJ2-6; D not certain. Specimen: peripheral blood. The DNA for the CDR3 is TGTGCCAGCAGCCAAGACACCCCTGGGGCCAACGTCCTGACTTTC. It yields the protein CASSQDTPGANVLTF.